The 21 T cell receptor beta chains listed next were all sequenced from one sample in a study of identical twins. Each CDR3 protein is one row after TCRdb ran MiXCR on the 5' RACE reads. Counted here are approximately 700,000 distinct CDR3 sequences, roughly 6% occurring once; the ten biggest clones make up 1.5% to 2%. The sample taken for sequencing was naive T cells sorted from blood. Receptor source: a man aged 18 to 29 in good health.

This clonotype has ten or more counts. CDR3 nucleotides: TGCAGTGCTAGAGTCCCGGGCCGCCAAGCTGAGACCCAGTACTTC. This sequence encodes CSARVPGRQAETQYF. The rearrangement uses TRBV20-1 and TRBJ2-5; D remains unclear. V was clipped by 1 base and J by 5 bases, with 17 bases between them. From germline, CDR1 is DFQATT and CDR2 SNEGSKA (reference sequence). This CDR3 contains 15 residues.

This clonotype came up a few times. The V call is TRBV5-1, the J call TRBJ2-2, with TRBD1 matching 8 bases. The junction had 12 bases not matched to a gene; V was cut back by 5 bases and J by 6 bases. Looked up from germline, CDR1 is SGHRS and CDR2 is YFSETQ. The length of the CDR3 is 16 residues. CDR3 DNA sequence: TGCGCCAGCAGTTTTCGGGGACAGGCCCAACCCGGGGAGCTGTTTTTT. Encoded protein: CASSFRGQAQPGELFF.

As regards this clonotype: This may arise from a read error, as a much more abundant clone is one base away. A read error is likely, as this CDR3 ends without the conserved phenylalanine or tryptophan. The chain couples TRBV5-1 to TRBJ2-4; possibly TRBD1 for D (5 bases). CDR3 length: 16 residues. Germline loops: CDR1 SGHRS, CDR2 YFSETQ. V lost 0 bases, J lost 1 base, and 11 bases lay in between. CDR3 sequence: CASSLAQGNAKNIQYY. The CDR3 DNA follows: TGCGCCAGCAGCTTGGCTCAGGGCAATGCCAAAAACATTCAGTACTAC.

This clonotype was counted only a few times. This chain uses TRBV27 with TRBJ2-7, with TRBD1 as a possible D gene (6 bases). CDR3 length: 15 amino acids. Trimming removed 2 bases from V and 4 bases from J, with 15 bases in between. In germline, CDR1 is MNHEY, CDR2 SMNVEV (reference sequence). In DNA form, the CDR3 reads TGTGCCAGCAGTTTAGGAGACAGGAGGAGGTACGAGCAGTACTTC. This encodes CASSLGDRRRYEQYF.

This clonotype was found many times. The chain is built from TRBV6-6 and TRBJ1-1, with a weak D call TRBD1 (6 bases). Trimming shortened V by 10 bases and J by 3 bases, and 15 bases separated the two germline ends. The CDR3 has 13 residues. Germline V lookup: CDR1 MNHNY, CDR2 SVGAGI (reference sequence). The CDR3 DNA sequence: TGTGCCACCCATTTGGGGGCGGACACTGAAGCTTTCTTT. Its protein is CATHLGADTEAFF.

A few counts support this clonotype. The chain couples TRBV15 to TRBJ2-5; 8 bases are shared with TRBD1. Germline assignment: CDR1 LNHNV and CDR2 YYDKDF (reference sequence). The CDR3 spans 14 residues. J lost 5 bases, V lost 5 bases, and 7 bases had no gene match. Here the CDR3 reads CATSEGQGVETQYF. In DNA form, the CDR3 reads TGTGCCACCAGCGAAGGACAGGGAGTGGAGACCCAGTACTTC. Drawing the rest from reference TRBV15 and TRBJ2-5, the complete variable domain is DAMVIQNPRYQVTQFGKPVTLSCSQTLNHNVMYWYQQKSSQAPKLLFHYYDKDFNNEADTPDNFQSRRPNTSFCFLDIRSPGLGDTAMYLCATSEGQGVETQYFGPGTRLLVL.

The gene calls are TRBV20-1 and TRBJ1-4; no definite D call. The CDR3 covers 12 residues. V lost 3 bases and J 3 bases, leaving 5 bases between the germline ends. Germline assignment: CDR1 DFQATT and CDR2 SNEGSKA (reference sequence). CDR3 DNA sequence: TGCAGTGCTAGCCGGGCTAATGAAAAACTGTTTTTT. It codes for CSASRANEKLFF.

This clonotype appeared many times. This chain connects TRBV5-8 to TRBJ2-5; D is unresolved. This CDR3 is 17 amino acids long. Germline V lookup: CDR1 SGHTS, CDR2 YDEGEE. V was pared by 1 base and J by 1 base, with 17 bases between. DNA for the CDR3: TGTGCCAGCAGCTTGTATGACGGCTCAACGGTCCAAGAGACCCAGTACTTC. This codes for CASSLYDGSTVQETQYF.

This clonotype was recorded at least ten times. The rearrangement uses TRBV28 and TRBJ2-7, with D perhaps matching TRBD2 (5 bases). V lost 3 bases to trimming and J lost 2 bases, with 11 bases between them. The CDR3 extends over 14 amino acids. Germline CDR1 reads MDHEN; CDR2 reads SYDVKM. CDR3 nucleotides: TGTGCCAGCAGTTTTTCGGGGAAGGCCTACGAGCAGTACTTC. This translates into CASSFSGKAYEQYF.

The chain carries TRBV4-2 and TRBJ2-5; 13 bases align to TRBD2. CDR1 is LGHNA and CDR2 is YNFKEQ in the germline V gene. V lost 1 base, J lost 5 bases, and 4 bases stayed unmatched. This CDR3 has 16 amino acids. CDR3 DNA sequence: TGTGCCAGCAGCCAAGGGACTAGCGGGAGTTTGGAGACCCAGTACTTC. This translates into CASSQGTSGSLETQYF.

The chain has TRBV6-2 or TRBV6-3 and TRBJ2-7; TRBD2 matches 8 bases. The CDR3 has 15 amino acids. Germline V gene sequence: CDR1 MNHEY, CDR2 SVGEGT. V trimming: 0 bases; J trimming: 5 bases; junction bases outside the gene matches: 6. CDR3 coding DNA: TGTGCCAGCAGTTACTCTGCCGGGAGGGCAGACGAGCAGTACTTC. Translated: CASSYSAGRADEQYF.

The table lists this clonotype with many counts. The CDR3 region is CASSLYPTSGRDVETQYF. The CDR3 DNA is TGTGCCAGCAGCCTGTACCCGACTAGCGGGAGAGATGTTGAGACCCAGTACTTC. The chain joins TRBV11-2 to TRBJ2-5; TRBD2 aligns across 12 bases. With V trimmed by 5 bases and J by 5 bases, 15 bases remained unmatched. CDR1 and CDR2 from the germline V gene are SGHAT and FQNNGV. The CDR3 spans 18 residues.

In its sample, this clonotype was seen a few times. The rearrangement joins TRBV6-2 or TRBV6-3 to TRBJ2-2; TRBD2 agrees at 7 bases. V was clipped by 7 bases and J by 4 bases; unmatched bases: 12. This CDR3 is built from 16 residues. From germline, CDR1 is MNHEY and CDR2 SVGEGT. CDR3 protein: CASTSPRGSSTGELFF. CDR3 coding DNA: TGTGCCAGCACCTCCCCTCGCGGGAGTTCCACCGGGGAGCTGTTTTTT.

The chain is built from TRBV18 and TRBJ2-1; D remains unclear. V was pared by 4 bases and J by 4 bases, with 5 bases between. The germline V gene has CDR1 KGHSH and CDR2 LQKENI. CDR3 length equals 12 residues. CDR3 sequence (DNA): TGTGCCAGCTCACAACCATACAATGAGCAGTTCTTC. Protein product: CASSQPYNEQFF. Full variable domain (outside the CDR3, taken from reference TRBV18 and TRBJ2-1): NAGVMQNPRHLVRRRGQEARLRCSPMKGHSHVYWYRQLPEEGLKFMVYLQKENIIDESGMPKERFSAEFPKEGPSILRIQQVVRGDSAAYFCASSQPYNEQFFGPGTRLTVL.

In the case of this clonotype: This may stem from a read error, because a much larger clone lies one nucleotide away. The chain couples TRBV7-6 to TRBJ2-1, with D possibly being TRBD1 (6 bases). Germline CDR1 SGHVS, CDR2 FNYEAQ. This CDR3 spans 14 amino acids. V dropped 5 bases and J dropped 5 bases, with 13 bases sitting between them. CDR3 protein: CASSPRDNDNEQFF. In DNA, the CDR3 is TGTGCCAGCAGCCCCCGGGACAACGACAATGAGCAGTTCTTC.

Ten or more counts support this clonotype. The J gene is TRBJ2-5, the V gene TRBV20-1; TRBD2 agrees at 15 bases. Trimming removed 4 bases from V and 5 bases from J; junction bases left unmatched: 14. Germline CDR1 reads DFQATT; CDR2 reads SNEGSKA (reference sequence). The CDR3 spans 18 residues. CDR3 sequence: CSAKAQGLAGGRLETQYF. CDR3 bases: TGCAGTGCTAAAGCCCAGGGACTAGCGGGAGGTCGTCTGGAGACCCAGTACTTC.

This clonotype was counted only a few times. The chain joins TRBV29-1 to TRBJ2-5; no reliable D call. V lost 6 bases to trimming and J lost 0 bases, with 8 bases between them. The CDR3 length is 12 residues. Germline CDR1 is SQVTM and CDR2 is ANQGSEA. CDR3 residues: CSVLVHQETQYF. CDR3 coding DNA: TGCAGCGTCCTCGTTCACCAAGAGACCCAGTACTTC.

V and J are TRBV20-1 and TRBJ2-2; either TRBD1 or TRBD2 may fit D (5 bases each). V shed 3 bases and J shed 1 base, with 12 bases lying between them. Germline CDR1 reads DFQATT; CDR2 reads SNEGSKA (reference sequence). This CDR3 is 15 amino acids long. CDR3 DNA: TGCAGTGCTAGCGGGGCAAGGGGGAACACCGGGGAGCTGTTTTTT. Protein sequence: CSASGARGNTGELFF.

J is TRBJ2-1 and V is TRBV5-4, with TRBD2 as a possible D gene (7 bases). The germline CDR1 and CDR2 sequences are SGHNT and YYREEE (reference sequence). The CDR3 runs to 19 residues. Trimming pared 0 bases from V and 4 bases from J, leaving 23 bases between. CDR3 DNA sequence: TGTGCCAGCAGCTTGGGGGGGCCTAGCGGCCAAGTATTGTACAATGAGCAGTTCTTC. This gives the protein CASSLGGPSGQVLYNEQFF.

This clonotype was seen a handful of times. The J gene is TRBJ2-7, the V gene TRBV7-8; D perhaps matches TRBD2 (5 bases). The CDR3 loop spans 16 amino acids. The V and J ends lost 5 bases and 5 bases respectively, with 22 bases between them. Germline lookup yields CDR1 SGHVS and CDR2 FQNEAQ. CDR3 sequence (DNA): TGTGCCAGCAGCGCTCCGCGGGTAGCCCGAGGAAACGAGCAGTACTTC. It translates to CASSAPRVARGNEQYF.

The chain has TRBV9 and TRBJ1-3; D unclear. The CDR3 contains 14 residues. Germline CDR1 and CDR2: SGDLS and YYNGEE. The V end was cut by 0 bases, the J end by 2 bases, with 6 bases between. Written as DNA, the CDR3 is TGTGCCAGCAGCGTAGCACGTACTGGAAACACCATATATTTT. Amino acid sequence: CASSVARTGNTIYF.